This TCR beta chain was profiled in a study of blood T cell repertoires in COVID-19. Produced via immunoSEQ multiplex PCR; TCRdb's table is partial and in-frame only. The sample shows around 480,000 clones, 75% to 90% of them seen only once. The V segment lost 6 bases and the J segment 8 bases; nucleotides outside the gene matches: 12. CDR1 is KGHSH and CDR2 is LQKENI in the germline V gene. The CDR3 length is 14 residues. This clone occurred once. Cohort assignment relied on participant-reported clinical history. J is TRBJ1-2 and V is TRBV18; TRBD1 aligns across 7 bases. Sequenced: PBMCs or T cells enriched from blood (not recorded which). This TCR was recovered from a woman in her late teens or twenties who had recovered from COVID-19. The CDR3 loop is CASSPTGSGRGYTF. As DNA, the CDR3 is TGTGCCAGCTCGCCGACAGGGTCGGGGCGAGGCTACACCTTC.